This entry lists 23 T cell receptor beta chains sequenced from one sample in a study of cytomegalovirus exposure and HLA in healthy donors. In the PCR, 60 Vbeta and 13 Jbeta primers were used. Produced via immunoSEQ multiplex PCR; TCRdb's table is partial and in-frame only. The data hold around 130,000 clones, with approximately 77% observed a single time. The sample comprised PBMCs. These TCRs come from a woman aged 60-75 years in good health and CMV-seronegative.

V usage is TRBV5-6 and J usage is TRBJ1-5; D is undetermined. V shed 0 bases and J shed 6 bases, with 22 bases lying between them. Germline V gives CDR1 SGHDT, CDR2 YYEEEE. This CDR3 region has 18 residues. The CDR3 loop is CASSLGSPRAARGQPQHF. The CDR3 DNA reads TGTGCCAGCAGCTTGGGTAGTCCCCGTGCTGCGCGGGGTCAGCCCCAGCATTTT.

The CDR3 DNA follows: TGTGCCAGCAGCTTGTTGGGAGGCCCCACCTACAATGAGCAGTTCTTC. Its protein product is CASSLLGGPTYNEQFF. The rearrangement links TRBV5-6 to TRBJ2-1, with D possibly matching TRBD2 (6 bases). Germline assignment: CDR1 SGHDT and CDR2 YYEEEE. This CDR3 is 16 amino acids long. Trimming cost V 1 base and J 2 bases, with 13 bases left between them.

The J gene is TRBJ2-5, the V gene TRBV7-9, with D unresolved. Gene TRBJ2-7 matches the end of the DNA better, so the J call may be wrong. Germline V gene sequence: CDR1 SEHNR, CDR2 FQNEAQ (reference sequence). This CDR3 is 11 amino acids long. The CDR3: CASSFGHEQYF. The CDR3 coding sequence is TGTGCCAGCAGCTTCGGACACGAGCAGTACTTC.

This clone is a singleton in its sample. The chain links TRBV6-1 to TRBJ1-3; the D gene is possibly TRBD1 (5 bases). Between the trimmed V and J ends, which lost 8 bases and 0 bases, there was a span of 11 bases. The germline CDR1 and CDR2 sequences are MNHNS and SASEGT. The CDR3 totals 14 residues. CDR3 loop: CASSRDFSGNTIYF. CDR3 nucleotides: TGTGCCAGCTCTAGGGACTTCTCTGGAAACACCATATATTTT.

The chain recombines TRBV25-1 with TRBJ2-1; 9 positions agree with TRBD2. Germline V lookup: CDR1 MGHDK, CDR2 SYGVNS. With V trimmed by 2 bases and J by 2 bases, 1 base remained unmatched. This CDR3 comprises 15 residues. This CDR3 is CASSEAGGPYNEQFF. CDR3 DNA: TGTGCCAGCAGTGAAGCGGGAGGGCCCTACAATGAGCAGTTCTTC.

Here the CDR3 reads CASSIRDRGSYNEQFF. The CDR3 nucleotides are TGTGCCAGCAGCATCAGGGACAGGGGCTCCTACAATGAGCAGTTCTTC. The chain recombines TRBV7-2 with TRBJ2-1; 10 bases align to TRBD1. The CDR3 has 16 amino acids. Germline CDR1 and CDR2: SGHTA and FQGNSA. V shed 5 bases, J shed 0 bases, and the junction held 4 bases outside the gene matches. Combining the CDR3 with reference TRBV7-2 and TRBJ2-1 gives the whole variable domain GAGVSQSPSNKVTEKGKDVELRCDPISGHTALYWYRQSLGQGLEFLIYFQGNSAPDKSGLPSDRFSAERTGGSVSTLTIQRTQQEDSAVYLCASSIRDRGSYNEQFFGPGTRLTVL.

The chain employs TRBV5-4 and TRBJ2-1; D perhaps matches TRBD1 (6 bases). CDR3 size: 15 residues. Per the germline V gene, CDR1 is SGHNT and CDR2 is YYREEE (reference sequence). V shed 6 bases and J shed 0 bases, with 13 bases lying between them. In DNA, the CDR3 is TGTGCCAGCATGGGGGCCGTCGACTCCTACAATGAGCAGTTCTTC. This gives the protein CASMGAVDSYNEQFF.

The chain couples TRBV5-1 to TRBJ1-5, with 7 bases fitting TRBD1. This CDR3 comprises 15 residues. J lost 4 bases, V lost 0 bases, and 4 bases had no gene match. Germline loops: CDR1 SGHRS, CDR2 YFSETQ. CDR3 region: CASSLGQGPNQPQHF. CDR3 nucleotide sequence: TGCGCCAGCAGCTTGGGACAGGGACCTAATCAGCCCCAGCATTTT.

The chain uses TRBV18 and TRBJ2-3; D possibly corresponds to TRBD1 (6 bases). Trimming shortened V by 7 bases and J by 3 bases, and 17 bases separated the two germline ends. Germline values: CDR1 KGHSH, CDR2 LQKENI. The CDR3 spans 15 residues. CDR3 in amino acids: CASLVLGAPTDTQYF. For the CDR3, the DNA is TGTGCCAGCTTGGTTTTGGGGGCGCCTACAGATACGCAGTATTTT.

This rearrangement joins TRBV10-3 to TRBJ1-5; D is ambiguous. This CDR3 contains 16 residues. V was clipped by 0 bases and J by 0 bases, with 9 bases between them. CDR1 ENHRY and CDR2 SYGVKD come from the germline V gene. CDR3 sequence: CAISESQQTSNQPQHF. In nucleotides, the CDR3 is TGTGCCATCAGTGAGTCGCAACAGACTAGCAATCAGCCCCAGCATTTT.

V gene TRBV21-1 combines with J gene TRBJ2-3; TRBD2 was called by the table and not checked on the DNA. TRBV21-1 constitutes a pseudogene. The CDR3 totals 16 residues. The CDR3 region is CASSKGLAGGTDTQYF. CDR3 DNA: TGTGCCAGCAGCAAGGGACTAGCGGGAGGGACAGATACGCAGTATTTT.

The J gene is TRBJ2-5, the V gene TRBV18, with 8 bases matching TRBD1. Germline CDR1 is KGHSH and CDR2 is LQKENI. Trimming cost V 4 bases and J 3 bases; bases outside gene matches: 1. CDR3 length: 13 residues. The CDR3 loop reads CASSLTGEETQYF. The DNA of the CDR3 is TGTGCCAGCTCACTGACAGGGGAAGAGACCCAGTACTTC.

V is TRBV9 and J is TRBJ1-5, with a weak D call TRBD1 (5 bases). The CDR3 spans 15 residues. The V gene's germline CDR1 is SGDLS and CDR2 YYNGEE. V dropped 0 bases and J dropped 6 bases, with 13 bases sitting between them. The CDR3 loop is CASSVDPRGGQPQHF. CDR3 bases: TGTGCCAGCAGCGTAGATCCGAGGGGAGGTCAGCCCCAGCATTTT.

The chain employs TRBV5-1 and TRBJ2-5, with D tentatively TRBD1 (6 bases). With the DNA end fitting TRBJ2-7 better, the J assignment may be wrong. Germline V CDR1 and CDR2: SGHRS, YFSETQ. CDR3 length: 13 amino acids. DNA for the CDR3: TGCGCCAGCAGCTGGACAGTATCCTACGAGCAGTACTTC. Its translation is CASSWTVSYEQYF.

The chain carries TRBV5-4 and TRBJ1-2, with D hard to call. V lost 0 bases to trimming and J lost 2 bases, with 14 bases between them. Germline V gene lookup returns CDR1 SGHNT and CDR2 YYREEE (reference sequence). The CDR3 extends over 16 amino acids. The CDR3 reads CASSLAAGRANYGYTF. The CDR3 DNA reads TGTGCCAGCAGCTTGGCCGCGGGAAGGGCCAACTATGGCTACACCTTC.

The chain is built from TRBV5-1 and TRBJ2-7; D remains ambiguous. The CDR3 consists of 13 residues. Germline values: CDR1 SGHRS, CDR2 YFSETQ. Trimming removed 4 bases at V and 3 bases at J, with 11 bases between. The CDR3 DNA follows: TGCGCCAGCAGCCCAATTAGTGACTACGAGCAGTACTTC. Translation gives CASSPISDYEQYF.

The chain uses TRBV28 and TRBJ1-2, with D hard to call. From germline, CDR1 is MDHEN and CDR2 SYDVKM. The ends were cut back, 2 bases at V and 4 bases at J, with 11 bases in the middle. The CDR3 runs to 14 residues. Here the CDR3 DNA reads TGTGCCAGCAGTTTAGCCCGACGGGGCTATGGCTACACCTTC. Protein product: CASSLARRGYGYTF.

The gene calls are TRBV29-1 and TRBJ2-7; 7 positions match TRBD1. This CDR3 comprises 15 residues. CDR1 SQVTM and CDR2 ANQGSEA come from the germline V gene. After removal of 4 bases from V and 2 bases from J, the junction contained 11 bases not matched to a gene. CDR3 sequence reads: CSVGLLTGSAYEQYF. The CDR3 bases are TGCAGCGTTGGGCTTTTGACAGGGAGTGCCTACGAGCAGTACTTC.

V usage is TRBV30 and J usage is TRBJ2-2; tentative D call: TRBD2 (5 bases). Germline V gene lookup returns CDR1 GTSNPN and CDR2 SVGIG (reference sequence). V was shortened by 2 bases and J by 1 base, with 5 bases between the two germline ends. This CDR3 spans 13 amino acids. CDR3 sequence (DNA): TGTGCCTGGAGTCGGGGGAACACCGGGGAGCTGTTTTTT. Translation: CAWSRGNTGELFF.

The rearrangement links TRBV5-1 to TRBJ2-5, with TRBD1 identical over 7 bases. V lost 4 bases, J lost 5 bases, and 8 bases stayed unmatched. Germline-derived CDR1 and CDR2 are SGHRS and YFSETQ. The CDR3 loop spans 14 amino acids. In nucleotides, the CDR3 is TGCGCCAGCAGCATCTGGACAGGCGGGGAGACCCAGTACTTC. As protein: CASSIWTGGETQYF. Using reference TRBV5-1 and TRBJ2-5 for the parts outside the CDR3, the full variable domain is KAGVTQTPRYLIKTRGQQVTLSCSPISGHRSVSWYQQTPGQGLQFLFEYFSETQRNKGNFPGRFSGRQFSNSRSEMNVSTLELGDSALYLCASSIWTGGETQYFGPGTRLLVL.

This rearrangement joins TRBV28 to TRBJ2-5, with TRBD1 identical over 7 bases. Losses at the gene ends were 3 bases for V and 0 bases for J; bases not matched to a gene: 10. The CDR3 sequence is 17 residues long. Germline V CDR1 and CDR2: MDHEN, SYDVKM. The CDR3 bases are TGTGCCAGCAGTTTTCTCTGGAACAGGGGTGACCAAGAGACCCAGTACTTC. Translating gives CASSFLWNRGDQETQYF.

The CDR3 DNA is TGTGCCAGCTCACCACCGGTGCAGGGGGCGCGCGCACCCCTCCACTTT. Translating gives CASSPPVQGARAPLHF. The rearrangement links TRBV18 to TRBJ1-6; TRBD1 aligns across 8 bases. The CDR3 runs 16 residues. CDR1 KGHSH and CDR2 LQKENI come from the germline V gene. V gave up 0 bases and J gave up 11 bases; unmatched junction bases: 9.

The chain couples TRBV5-4 to TRBJ2-2, with 8 bases aligning to TRBD1. The CDR3 runs 14 residues. Trimming took 6 bases from V and 4 from J; bases not matched to a gene: 5. Germline V gene lookup returns CDR1 SGHNT and CDR2 YYREEE (reference sequence). The CDR3 DNA follows: TGTGCCAGCACCGGACAGGGACCCACCGGGGAGCTGTTTTTT. This translates into CASTGQGPTGELFF.